This section outlines one T cell receptor (beta chain) sequence together with its context. The germline V and J ends were trimmed by 6 bases and 5 bases, with 25 bases remaining between them. The CDR3 covers 18 residues. TCR beta CDR3 regions were amplified from RNA transcripts. An initial round of RT-PCR targeting the TCR CDR3 relied on the HTBI primer set. MiXCR, applied by TCRdb to the multiplex PCR reads, yields one record per CDR3 protein. The table has some 270,000 distinct CDR3 sequences, roughly an eighth seen once. This sample is part of a study of T cells in Graves' hyperthyroidism and ophthalmopathy. For the study at large: Peripheral blood was obtained at initial diagnosis, preceding any treatment.

The clonotype originates from a woman in her thirties or forties with Graves' hyperthyroidism. This chain links TRBV12-3 or TRBV12-4 with TRBJ2-2; weak D call: TRBD1 (5 bases). The sequenced sample consisted of blood. DNA for the CDR3: TGTGCCAGCAGCCTTAGGCAATCTAAGGGGTGGATAACCGGGGAGCTGTTTTTT. Translation gives CASSLRQSKGWITGELFF.